Shown below are 18 T cell receptor beta chains from a single sample sequenced in a study of OX40 agonist ivuxolimab in advanced cancers. Clones were read by immunoSEQ multiplex PCR, and TCRdb kept only the in-frame ones, dropping some. Among 25,000 to 30,000 clones listed, 80% were seen once. The sample here was CD4+ or CD8+ T cells sorted from blood, taken in a trial of the OX40 agonist ivuxolimab. Receptors were obtained from an adult with an advanced solid tumor such as melanoma, head and neck, liver or kidney cancer.

The chain links TRBV2 to TRBJ2-1; D gene unclear. The germline V and J ends were trimmed by 3 bases and 0 bases, with 12 bases remaining between them. The CDR3 covers 16 residues. The germline V gene encodes CDR1 SNHLY and CDR2 FYNNEI. For the CDR3, the DNA is TGTGCCAGCAGTGAGACGACGTCACGCTCCTACAATGAGCAGTTCTTC. Amino acid sequence: CASSETTSRSYNEQFF.

The rearrangement links TRBV2 to TRBJ2-3; D is unclear. The CDR3 runs to 10 residues. Germline CDR1 SNHLY, CDR2 FYNNEI. V lost 5 bases and J 6 bases, leaving 3 bases between the germline ends. The CDR3 sequence: CASSYDTQYF. In DNA, the CDR3 is TGTGCCAGCAGTTATGATACGCAGTATTTT.

The chain recombines TRBV7-8 with TRBJ2-3; D is perhaps TRBD2 (6 bases). V shed 1 base and J shed 4 bases, with 12 bases lying between them. Germline values: CDR1 SGHVS, CDR2 FQNEAQ. This CDR3 comprises 15 residues. DNA for the CDR3: TGTGCCAGCAGCTTAGGGGCATCGGGGGCAGATACGCAGTATTTT. Its protein product is CASSLGASGADTQYF.

This sequence joins TRBV6-6 and TRBJ2-7; no clear D gene. The germline gives CDR1 MNHNY, CDR2 SVGAGI (reference sequence). CDR3 length: 15 residues. Trimming pared 0 bases from V and 0 bases from J, leaving 9 bases between. The DNA of the CDR3 is TGTGCCAGCAGTTACTCGGTCTTCTACTCCTACGAGCAGTACTTC. Translating it yields CASSYSVFYSYEQYF.

This sequence joins TRBV11-3 and TRBJ2-7, with TRBD2 identical over 8 bases. The CDR3 runs to 12 residues. The V and J ends lost 5 bases and 7 bases, in that order; junction bases with no gene match: 4. Germline loops: CDR1 SGHNT, CDR2 YENEEA. The CDR3 is CASSQRGGEQYF. As DNA, the CDR3 is TGTGCCAGCAGCCAACGGGGGGGAGAGCAGTACTTC.

The chain uses TRBV19 and TRBJ2-2; weak D call: TRBD1 (6 bases). This CDR3 contains 16 residues. The V end lost 6 bases, the J end lost 3 bases, and 17 bases lay between the germline ends. Looked up from germline, CDR1 is LNHDA and CDR2 is SQIVND (reference sequence). CDR3 DNA: TGTGCCAGTAGCCGCCAGGGGAACTTTTACACCGGGGAGCTGTTTTTT. Translation: CASSRQGNFYTGELFF.

The count of this clone is one. This chain links TRBV4-3 with TRBJ2-5; 12 bases align to TRBD2. The CDR3 has 15 amino acids. Trimming at V came to 2 bases and at J to 5 bases, leaving 3 bases not matched to a gene. Germline-derived CDR1 and CDR2 are LGHNA and YSLEER. CDR3 in amino acids: CASSQLAGGPETQYF. In DNA, the CDR3 is TGCGCCAGCAGCCAACTAGCGGGGGGGCCGGAGACCCAGTACTTC.

This chain uses TRBV14 with TRBJ2-7; TRBD1 might be the D (5 bases). Germline V gene sequence: CDR1 SGHDN, CDR2 FVKESK. Deletions cut 6 bases from V and 3 bases from J, with 18 bases between. There are 15 residues in the CDR3. CDR3 sequence (DNA): TGTGCCAGCAGACGTACTGGGGCTCCTTTCTACGAGCAGTACTTC. It yields the protein CASRRTGAPFYEQYF.

The gene calls are TRBV2 and TRBJ1-1; 9 bases align to TRBD1. The CDR3 spans 13 residues. The germline gives CDR1 SNHLY, CDR2 FYNNEI. Unmatched junction bases numbered 6, after V lost 9 bases and J lost 4 bases. In DNA form, the CDR3 reads TGTGCCAGAATACAGGGGGCAGGCACTGAAGCTTTCTTT. This translates into CARIQGAGTEAFF.

The CDR3 loop is CASSLAFPGRAGDEQYF. Written as DNA, the CDR3 is TGCGCCAGCAGCCTCGCCTTCCCCGGCAGGGCGGGGGACGAGCAGTACTTC. The J gene is TRBJ2-7, the V gene TRBV4-3; 7 bases match TRBD2. This CDR3 has 17 amino acids. The J segment lost 5 bases and the V segment lost 4 bases, leaving 17 bases of the junction unmatched. Germline values: CDR1 LGHNA, CDR2 YSLEER.

The chain combines TRBV29-1 with TRBJ1-1, with D tentatively TRBD1 (6 bases). The CDR3 sequence is 13 residues long. Looked up from germline, CDR1 is SQVTM and CDR2 is ANQGSEA. The germline V and J ends were trimmed by 2 bases and 0 bases, with 7 bases remaining between them. The CDR3 loop is CSVEQGMNTEAFF. The CDR3 DNA reads as TGCAGCGTTGAACAGGGGATGAACACTGAAGCTTTCTTT.

By its share, this clone is medium-sized. Additional DNA sequences in this sample encode the identical CDR3. The rearrangement links TRBV7-8 to TRBJ2-7; 7 bases fit TRBD2. The V segment lost 2 bases and the J segment 0 bases; nucleotides outside the gene matches: 4. Germline V gene lookup returns CDR1 SGHVS and CDR2 FQNEAQ. The CDR3 has 15 residues. CDR3 in amino acids: CASSLRRGSSYEQYF. For the CDR3, the DNA is TGTGCCAGCAGCTTACGGCGGGGGAGCTCCTACGAGCAGTACTTC.

This rearrangement joins TRBV5-4 to TRBJ2-7; no clear D. CDR1 is SGHNT, CDR2 YYREEE, per germline (reference sequence). Trimming removed 3 bases at V and 0 bases at J, with 13 bases between. This CDR3 contains 15 residues. The CDR3 protein is CASSSVAGSSYEQYF. The DNA for the CDR3 is TGTGCCAGCAGCTCAGTTGCTGGAAGCTCCTACGAGCAGTACTTC.

This clone was seen only once. The chain recombines TRBV9 with TRBJ1-1; TRBD1 is a possible D gene (5 bases). Germline V gene data show CDR1 as SGDLS and CDR2 as YYNGEE. This CDR3 contains 17 residues. Trimming took 3 bases from V and 1 from J, leaving 19 bases between them. CDR3 amino acids: CASSAAGTGVANTEAFF. In DNA form, the CDR3 reads TGTGCCAGCAGCGCAGCCGGGACGGGTGTTGCGAACACTGAAGCTTTCTTT.

This clone was seen once. V gene TRBV28 combines with J gene TRBJ1-4; D is possibly TRBD1 (6 bases). Germline V gene data show CDR1 as MDHEN and CDR2 as SYDVKM. The CDR3 totals 16 residues. The ends were cut back, 2 bases at V and 5 bases at J, with 15 bases in the middle. CDR3 nucleotide sequence: TGTGCCAGCAGTTTACCCCTCGGGGGGGGCAATGAAAAACTGTTTTTT. It codes for CASSLPLGGGNEKLFF.

V usage is TRBV4-3 and J usage is TRBJ1-2; D unresolved. Per the germline V gene, CDR1 is LGHNA and CDR2 is YSLEER. The CDR3 extends over 15 amino acids. V was clipped by 2 bases and J by 0 bases, with 10 bases between them. Written as DNA, the CDR3 is TGCGCCAGCAGCCAACTCGACAATTCTAACTATGGCTACACCTTC. It codes for CASSQLDNSNYGYTF.

J is TRBJ2-5 and V is TRBV27, with D possibly matching TRBD1 (6 bases). V was trimmed by 8 bases and J by 9 bases, leaving 16 bases between them. Per the germline V gene, CDR1 is MNHEY and CDR2 is SMNVEV (reference sequence). The CDR3 runs to 12 residues. The CDR3 is CASGQNNEAQYF. In DNA form, the CDR3 reads TGTGCCAGCGGACAGAACAATGAGGCCCAGTACTTC.

This chain connects TRBV10-3 to TRBJ2-1; the D gene could be TRBD1 or TRBD2 (5 bases each). Per the germline V gene, CDR1 is ENHRY and CDR2 is SYGVKD. V dropped 4 bases and J dropped 5 bases, with 12 bases sitting between them. This CDR3 comprises 14 residues. The CDR3 sequence: CAISGWDGHNEQFF. The CDR3 DNA follows: TGTGCCATCAGTGGGTGGGACGGGCACAATGAGCAGTTCTTC.